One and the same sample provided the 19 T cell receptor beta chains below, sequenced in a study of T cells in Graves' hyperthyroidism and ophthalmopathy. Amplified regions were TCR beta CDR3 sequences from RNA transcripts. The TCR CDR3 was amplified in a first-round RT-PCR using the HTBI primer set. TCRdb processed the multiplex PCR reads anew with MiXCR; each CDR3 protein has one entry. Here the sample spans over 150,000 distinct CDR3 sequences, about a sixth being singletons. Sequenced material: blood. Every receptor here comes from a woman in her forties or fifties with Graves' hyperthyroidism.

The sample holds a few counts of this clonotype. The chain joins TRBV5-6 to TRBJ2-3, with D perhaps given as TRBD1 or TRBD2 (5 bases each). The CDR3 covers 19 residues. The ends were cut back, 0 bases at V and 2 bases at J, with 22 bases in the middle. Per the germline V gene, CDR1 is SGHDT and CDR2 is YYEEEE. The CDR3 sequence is CASSLAGASREGVTDTQYF. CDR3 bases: TGTGCCAGCAGCTTGGCCGGGGCTTCCCGGGAAGGGGTCACAGATACGCAGTATTTT.

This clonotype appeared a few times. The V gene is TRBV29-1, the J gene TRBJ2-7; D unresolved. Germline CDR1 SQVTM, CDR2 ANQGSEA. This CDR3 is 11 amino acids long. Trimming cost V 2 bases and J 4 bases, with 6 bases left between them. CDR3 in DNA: TGCAGCGTTGAAAAGACATACGAGCAGTACTTC. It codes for CSVEKTYEQYF.

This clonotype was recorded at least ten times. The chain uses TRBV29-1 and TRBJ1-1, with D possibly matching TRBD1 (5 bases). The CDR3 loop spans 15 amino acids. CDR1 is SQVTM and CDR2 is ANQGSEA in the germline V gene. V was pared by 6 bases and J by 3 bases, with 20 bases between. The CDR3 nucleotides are TGCAGCGTACCTAAGGGTATTAGGGGAGACACTGAAGCTTTCTTT. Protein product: CSVPKGIRGDTEAFF.

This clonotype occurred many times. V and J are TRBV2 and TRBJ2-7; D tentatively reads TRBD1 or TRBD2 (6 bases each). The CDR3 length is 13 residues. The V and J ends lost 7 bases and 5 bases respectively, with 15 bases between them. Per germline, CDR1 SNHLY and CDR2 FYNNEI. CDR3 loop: CASKQGGTNEQYF. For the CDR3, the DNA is TGTGCCAGCAAACAGGGAGGTACAAACGAGCAGTACTTC.

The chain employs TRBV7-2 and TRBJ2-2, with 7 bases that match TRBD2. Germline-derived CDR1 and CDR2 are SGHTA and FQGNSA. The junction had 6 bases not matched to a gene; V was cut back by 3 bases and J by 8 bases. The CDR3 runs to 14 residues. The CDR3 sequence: CASSFVGGSGELFF. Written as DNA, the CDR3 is TGTGCCAGCAGCTTTGTGGGCGGGAGTGGGGAGCTGTTTTTT.

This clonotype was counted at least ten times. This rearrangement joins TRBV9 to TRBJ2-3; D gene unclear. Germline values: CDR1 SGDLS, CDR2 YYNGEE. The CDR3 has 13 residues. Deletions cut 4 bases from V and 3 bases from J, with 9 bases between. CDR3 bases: TGTGCCAGCAGCCCGATGAGTACAGATACGCAGTATTTT. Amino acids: CASSPMSTDTQYF.

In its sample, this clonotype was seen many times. CDR3 DNA sequence: TGTGCCAGCAGCGCCCGTAGGGGGGAGTACCAAGAGACCCAGTACTTC. Protein product: CASSARRGEYQETQYF. The chain recombines TRBV9 with TRBJ2-5; D may be TRBD1 or TRBD2 (6 bases each). Germline assignment: CDR1 SGDLS and CDR2 YYNGEE. Trimming shortened V by 3 bases and J by 0 bases, and 15 bases separated the two germline ends. CDR3 length equals 16 residues.

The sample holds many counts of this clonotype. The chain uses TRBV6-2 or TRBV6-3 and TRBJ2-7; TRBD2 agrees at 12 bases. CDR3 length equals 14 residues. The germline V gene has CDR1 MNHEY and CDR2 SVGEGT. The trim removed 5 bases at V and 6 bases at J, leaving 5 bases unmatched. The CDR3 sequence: CASSLPLAGGEQYF. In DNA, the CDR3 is TGTGCCAGCAGTCTTCCACTAGCGGGAGGCGAGCAGTACTTC.

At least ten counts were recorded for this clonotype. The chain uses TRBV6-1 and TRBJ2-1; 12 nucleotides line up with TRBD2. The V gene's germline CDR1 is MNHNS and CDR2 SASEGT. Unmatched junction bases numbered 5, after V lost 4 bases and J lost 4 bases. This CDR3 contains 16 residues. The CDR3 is CASSATSGRSYNEQFF. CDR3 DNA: TGTGCCAGCAGTGCGACTAGCGGGAGATCTTACAATGAGCAGTTCTTC.

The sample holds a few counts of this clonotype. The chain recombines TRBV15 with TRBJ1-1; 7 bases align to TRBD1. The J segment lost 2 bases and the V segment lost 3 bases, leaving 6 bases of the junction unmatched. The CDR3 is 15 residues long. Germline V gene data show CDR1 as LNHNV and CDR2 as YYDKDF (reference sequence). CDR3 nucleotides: TGTGCCACCAGCAGGGGACAGAAGGATAACACTGAAGCTTTCTTT. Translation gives CATSRGQKDNTEAFF.

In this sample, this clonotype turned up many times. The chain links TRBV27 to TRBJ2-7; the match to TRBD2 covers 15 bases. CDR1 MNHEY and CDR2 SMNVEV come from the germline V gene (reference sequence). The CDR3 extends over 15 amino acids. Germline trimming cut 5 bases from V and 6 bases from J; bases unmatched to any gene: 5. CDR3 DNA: TGTGCCAGCAGTGAAGGACTAGCGGGAGGGCGCGAGCAGTACTTC. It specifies CASSEGLAGGREQYF.

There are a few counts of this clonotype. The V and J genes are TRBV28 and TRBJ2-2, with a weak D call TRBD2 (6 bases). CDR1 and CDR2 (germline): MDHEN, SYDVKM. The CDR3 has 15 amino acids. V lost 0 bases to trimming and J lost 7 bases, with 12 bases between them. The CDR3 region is CASSLWGRGIGELFF. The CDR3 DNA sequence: TGTGCCAGCAGTTTATGGGGGCGCGGGATCGGGGAGCTGTTTTTT.

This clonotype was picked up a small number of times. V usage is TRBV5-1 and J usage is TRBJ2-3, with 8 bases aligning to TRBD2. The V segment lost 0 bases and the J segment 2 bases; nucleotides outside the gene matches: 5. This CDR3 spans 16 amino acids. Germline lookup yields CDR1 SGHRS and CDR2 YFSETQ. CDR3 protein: CASSLGLAGTTDTQYF. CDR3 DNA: TGCGCCAGCAGCTTGGGATTAGCGGGGACCACAGATACGCAGTATTTT.

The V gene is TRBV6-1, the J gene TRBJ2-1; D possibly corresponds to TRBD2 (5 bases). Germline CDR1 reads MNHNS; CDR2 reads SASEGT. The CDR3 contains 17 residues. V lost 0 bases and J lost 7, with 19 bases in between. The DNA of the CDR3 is TGTGCCAGCAGTGAAGCGCTAGGACTCGCCCTCAGGAATGAGCAGTTCTTC. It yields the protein CASSEALGLALRNEQFF.

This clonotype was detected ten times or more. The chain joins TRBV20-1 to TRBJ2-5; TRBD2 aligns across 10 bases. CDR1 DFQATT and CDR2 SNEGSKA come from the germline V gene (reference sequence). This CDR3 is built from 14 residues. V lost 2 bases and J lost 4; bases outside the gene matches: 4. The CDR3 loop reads CSARRSSGRETQYF. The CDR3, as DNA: TGCAGTGCTAGAAGGTCTAGCGGGAGAGAGACCCAGTACTTC.

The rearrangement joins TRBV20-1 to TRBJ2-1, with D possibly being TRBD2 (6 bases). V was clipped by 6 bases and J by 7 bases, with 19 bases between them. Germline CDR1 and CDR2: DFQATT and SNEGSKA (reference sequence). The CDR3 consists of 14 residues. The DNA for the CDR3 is TGCAGTGCCTGGGCTAGCGCCTGGTGGAATGAGCAGTTCTTC. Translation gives CSAWASAWWNEQFF.

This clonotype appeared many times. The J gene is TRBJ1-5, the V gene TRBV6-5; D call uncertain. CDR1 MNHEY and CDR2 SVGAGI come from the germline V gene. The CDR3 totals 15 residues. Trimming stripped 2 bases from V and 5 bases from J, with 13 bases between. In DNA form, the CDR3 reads TGTGCCAGCAGTTACGTCGACAAAGGGCATCAGCCCCAGCATTTT. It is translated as CASSYVDKGHQPQHF.

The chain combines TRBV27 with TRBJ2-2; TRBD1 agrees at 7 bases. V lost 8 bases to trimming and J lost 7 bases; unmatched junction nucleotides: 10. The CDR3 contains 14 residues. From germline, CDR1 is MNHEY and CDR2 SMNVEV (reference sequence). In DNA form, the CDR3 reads TGTGCCAGCTCGTACAGGGGACATTTCGGGGAGCTGTTTTTT. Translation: CASSYRGHFGELFF.

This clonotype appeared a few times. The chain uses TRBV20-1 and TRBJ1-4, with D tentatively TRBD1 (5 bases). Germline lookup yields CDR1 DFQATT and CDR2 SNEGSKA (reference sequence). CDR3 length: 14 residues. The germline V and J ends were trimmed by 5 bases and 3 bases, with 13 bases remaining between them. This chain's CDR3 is CSAPRGLANEKLFF. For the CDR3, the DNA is TGCAGTGCTCCGCGGGGGTTGGCTAATGAAAAACTGTTTTTT.